This entry concerns a single T cell receptor beta chain. Its antigen is unknown. This specimen comes from a study of T cell responses to AZD1222 COVID-19 vaccine. The data were produced by immunoSEQ multiplex PCR, yet TCRdb's version contains in-frame clones alone and is incomplete. Found here are around 160,000 clones, roughly 94% of them singletons; the top ten hold just over 5%. CDR3 length: 15 residues. The germline V and J ends were trimmed by 5 bases and 0 bases, with 11 bases remaining between them. Germline CDR1 and CDR2: LNHDA and SQIVND (reference sequence). Pooled samples include second doses given at about 4 or 12 weeks. Broader study findings: Researchers report vaccine-associated CD4 TCRs spanning spike, with dominance at 160-218 and 743-854. No day 14 peak samples; only post-peak repertoires were characterized. The donor cohort was predominantly white British with a female majority, and clonal diversity may have been underestimated.

The chain links TRBV19 to TRBJ1-3; D uncertain. This material consisted of peripheral blood, taken 28 days after the second AZD1222 dose. This TCR came from an adult who received the AZD1222 COVID-19 vaccine. The CDR3 region is CASSAPRGSGNTIYF. CDR3 nucleotides: TGTGCCAGTAGTGCTCCTCGGGGCTCTGGAAACACCATATATTTT.